These 16 T cell receptor beta chains came from one sample sequenced in a study of shared clonotypes between healthy human individuals (dated by TCRdb to the early 2020s). Library preparation used the immunoSEQ multiplex PCR assay. Here the immuneACCESS table is served through TCRdb, limited to in-frame sequences with V and J called. Missing clones are a known gap in these copies; in checked studies unresolved V genes cover under half, and the rest lacks a known reason. Present in this sample are fewer than 800,000 clones, about 92% of which were seen just once. Approximately 25% of the sample is taken by the ten largest. CD8 naive samples were obtained by positive selection for CCR7 among CD45RO-negative cells, yielding a CD45RA+CCR7+ population from which TemRA cells were excluded. Sequencing was carried out using naive CD8+ T cells sorted from blood. The cell subset or site label here, explained by the study, means: CD45RA+CCR7+. These receptors were obtained from a young man in good health.

The chain links TRBV5-1 to TRBJ2-3, with a weak D call TRBD1 (6 bases). This CDR3 has 15 amino acids. V lost 2 bases and J 2 bases, leaving 12 bases between the germline ends. Germline V CDR1 and CDR2: SGHRS, YFSETQ. CDR3 loop: CASSLGGRLTDTQYF. CDR3 DNA sequence: TGCGCCAGCAGCTTAGGGGGTAGGCTCACAGATACGCAGTATTTT.

The V gene is TRBV5-6, the J gene TRBJ2-2; possible D gene TRBD2, 6 bases. The CDR3 loop spans 16 amino acids. V was shortened by 1 base and J by 2 bases, with 12 bases between the two germline ends. The germline gives CDR1 SGHDT, CDR2 YYEEEE. The CDR3 spells CASSLYTGANTGELFF. The CDR3 coding sequence is TGTGCCAGCAGCTTGTATACGGGAGCCAACACCGGGGAGCTGTTTTTT.

V is TRBV4-1 and J is TRBJ2-7; perhaps TRBD1 as D (6 bases). CDR3 size: 16 residues. Per the germline V gene, CDR1 is MGHRA and CDR2 is YSYEKL. Trimming removed 0 bases from V and 4 bases from J, with 16 bases in between. The CDR3 protein is CASSQEGASLRYEQYF. In DNA, the CDR3 is TGCGCCAGCAGCCAAGAGGGGGCCTCCCTAAGATACGAGCAGTACTTC.

The chain is built from TRBV2 and TRBJ2-1, with TRBD1 matching over 12 bases. V shed 7 bases and J 7 bases; nucleotides not matched to a gene: 11. The CDR3 runs to 16 residues. Germline CDR1 and CDR2: SNHLY and FYNNEI. CDR3 residues: CASIFRDRGQLNEQFF. CDR3 in DNA: TGTGCCAGCATCTTCCGGGACAGGGGGCAATTGAATGAGCAGTTCTTC.

This chain connects TRBV27 to TRBJ2-5, with 9 bases matching TRBD2. Trimming took 0 bases from V and 4 from J; bases not matched to a gene: 12. CDR1 MNHEY and CDR2 SMNVEV come from the germline V gene (reference sequence). This CDR3 comprises 18 residues. CDR3 residues: CASSLSGISGSRGETQYF. DNA for the CDR3: TGTGCCAGCAGTTTATCAGGGATTAGCGGGAGTAGAGGAGAGACCCAGTACTTC.

The chain links TRBV5-1 to TRBJ2-7, with 11 bases matching TRBD2. Germline CDR1 is SGHRS and CDR2 is YFSETQ. The ends lost 0 bases at V and 1 base at J; junction bases unmatched: 3. This CDR3 is 16 amino acids long. The CDR3 region is CASSLEGTSGSYEQYF. As DNA, the CDR3 is TGCGCCAGCAGCTTGGAAGGGACTAGCGGTTCCTACGAGCAGTACTTC.

There are a few counts of this clone. The chain employs TRBV10-1 and TRBJ2-7; possibly TRBD1 or TRBD2 for D (5 bases each). The germline V gene encodes CDR1 WNHNN and CDR2 SYGVQD (reference sequence). The CDR3 loop spans 13 amino acids. The CDR3 reads CASSGGTGDEQYF. The DNA of the CDR3 is TGCGCTTCCTCCGGAGGCACAGGCGACGAGCAGTACTTC.

The V call is TRBV11-2, the J call TRBJ2-1; TRBD1 matches 7 bases. CDR3 length: 13 residues. The junction had 3 bases not matched to a gene; V was cut back by 4 bases and J by 6 bases. Germline V gene lookup returns CDR1 SGHAT and CDR2 FQNNGV. CDR3 amino acids: CASSWGQINEQFF. The CDR3 DNA reads as TGTGCCAGCAGCTGGGGACAGATCAATGAGCAGTTCTTC.

This chain links TRBV15 with TRBJ2-1; 9 nucleotides align to TRBD2. The CDR3 spans 15 residues. After removal of 1 base from V and 8 bases from J, the junction contained 6 bases not matched to a gene. CDR1 is LNHNV and CDR2 is YYDKDF in the germline V gene (reference sequence). CDR3 loop: CATSRGGGRADEQFF. CDR3 sequence (DNA): TGTGCCACCAGCAGAGGGGGCGGGAGGGCCGATGAGCAGTTCTTC.

In regard to this clone: Given a far larger clone just one base away, this is likely a sequencing read error. This sample includes further DNA sequences coding for the same CDR3. The chain uses TRBV11-2 and TRBJ2-5, with D unresolved. Deletions cut 2 bases from V and 3 bases from J, with 4 bases between. Germline V CDR1 and CDR2: SGHAT, FQNNGV. The CDR3 runs 12 residues. CDR3 sequence (DNA): TGTGCCAGCAGCTTATTGGAAGAGACCCAGTACTTC. As protein: CASSLLEETQYF.

This chain's CDR3 is CASSPTGTGDYEQYF. For the CDR3, the DNA is TGTGCCAGCAGCCCTACCGGGACAGGGGACTACGAGCAGTACTTC. The rearrangement links TRBV7-9 to TRBJ2-7; 10 bases align to TRBD1. V lost 5 bases to trimming and J lost 3 bases; unmatched junction nucleotides: 7. CDR3 length: 15 residues. In germline, CDR1 is SEHNR, CDR2 FQNEAQ (reference sequence).

Regarding this clone: A single base separates this from a much larger clone, so it may be a read error. The CDR3 bases are TGTGCCAGCAGTGACTCGGACACCGGGGAGCTGTTTTTT. It codes for CASSDSDTGELFF. The chain is built from TRBV6-4 and TRBJ2-2; D gene uncertain. The CDR3 totals 13 residues. In germline, CDR1 is MRHNA, CDR2 SNTAGT. V was clipped by 0 bases and J by 3 bases, with 2 bases between them.

The chain carries TRBV27 and TRBJ2-1; 9 bases align to TRBD2. The V and J ends lost 7 bases and 3 bases, in that order; junction bases with no gene match: 13. This CDR3 has 17 amino acids. Germline CDR1 reads MNHEY; CDR2 reads SMNVEV (reference sequence). The CDR3 DNA reads as TGTGCCAGCATTAAGCCTAGCGGGAACCTAAACTACAATGAGCAGTTCTTC. Amino acids: CASIKPSGNLNYNEQFF.

This clone was seen a single time. This chain links TRBV28 with TRBJ2-7; 11 positions agree with TRBD2. The junction had 20 bases not matched to a gene; V was cut back by 9 bases and J by 7 bases. Looked up from germline, CDR1 is MDHEN and CDR2 is SYDVKM. This CDR3 is 17 amino acids long. CDR3 in amino acids: CASTNGLAGTRTYEQYF. As DNA, the CDR3 is TGTGCCAGTACCAACGGACTAGCGGGCACCCGGACATATGAGCAGTACTTC. Based on the CDR3 plus reference TRBV28 and TRBJ2-7, the full variable domain is DVKVTQSSRYLVKRTGEKVFLECVQDMDHENMFWYRQDPGLGLRLIYFSYDVKMKEKGDIPEGYSVSREKKERFSLILESASTNQTSMYLCASTNGLAGTRTYEQYFGPGTRLTVT.

This chain links TRBV7-8 with TRBJ1-1; the D gene is possibly TRBD1 (5 bases). Germline assignment: CDR1 SGHVS and CDR2 FQNEAQ. The V end lost 5 bases, the J end lost 5 bases, and 12 bases lay between the germline ends. CDR3 length equals 13 residues. The CDR3 sequence: CASSTRGLTEAFF. In nucleotides, the CDR3 is TGTGCCAGCAGCACACGGGGACTAACTGAAGCTTTCTTT.

The gene calls are TRBV29-1 and TRBJ2-1, with 7 bases identical to TRBD2. J gave up 8 bases and V 4 bases, and 14 bases lay outside the gene matches. The CDR3 sequence is 15 residues long. CDR1 and CDR2 (germline): SQVTM, ANQGSEA. The CDR3 spells CSVVIVRGRGDEQFF. The CDR3 DNA reads TGCAGCGTTGTAATCGTACGGGGGAGGGGCGATGAGCAGTTCTTC.